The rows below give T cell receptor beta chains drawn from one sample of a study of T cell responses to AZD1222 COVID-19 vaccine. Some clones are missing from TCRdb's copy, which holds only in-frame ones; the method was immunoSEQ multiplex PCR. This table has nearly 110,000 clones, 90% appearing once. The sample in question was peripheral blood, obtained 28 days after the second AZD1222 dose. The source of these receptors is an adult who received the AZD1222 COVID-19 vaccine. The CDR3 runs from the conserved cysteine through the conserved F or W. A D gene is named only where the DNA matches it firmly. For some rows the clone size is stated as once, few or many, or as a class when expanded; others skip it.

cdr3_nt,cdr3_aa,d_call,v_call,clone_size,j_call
TGTGCCAGCAGTCCACAGGCGGATGAAAAACTGTTTTTT,CASSPQADEKLFF,NA,TRBV6-2/TRBV6-3,NA,TRBJ1-4
TGTGCCAGCTCGCGGATCACAGGTCAGACCTACGAGCAGTACTTC,CASSRITGQTYEQYF,NA,TRBV18,NA,TRBJ2-7
TGTGCCAGTAGTATACCAGATTCTTATCAGCCCCAGCATTTT,CASSIPDSYQPQHF,NA,TRBV19,NA,TRBJ1-5
TGTGCCAGCAGCCGCGGGGGGAGCTCCTACAATGAGCAGTTCTTC,CASSRGGSSYNEQFF,TRBD2,TRBV7-2,NA,TRBJ2-1
TGTGCTAGTGGTCCGTCACCGGGACTAGCTATGAATGAGCAGTTCTTC,CASGPSPGLAMNEQFF,TRBD2,TRBV12-5,NA,TRBJ2-1
TGTGCCAGCTCACCCTTGCAGGGCTCAGATAACTATGGCTACACCTTC,CASSPLQGSDNYGYTF,NA,TRBV18,NA,TRBJ1-2
TGTGCCAGCAGCTTAGGTTTTAAGGGGACAGGGGGCTTCTACGAGCAGTACTTC,CASSLGFKGTGGFYEQYF,TRBD1,TRBV7-2,NA,TRBJ2-7
TGTGCCAGCAGTTTGGTTCCTGGCCATGGCTACACCTTC,CASSLVPGHGYTF,NA,TRBV12-3/TRBV12-4,NA,TRBJ1-2
TGTGCCAGCAGCTTAGGGGTGAATCAGCCCCAGCATTTT,CASSLGVNQPQHF,NA,TRBV11-2,NA,TRBJ1-5
TGTGCCAGCAGTTGGAAACAGGGCGATCAGCCCCAGCATTTT,CASSWKQGDQPQHF,NA,TRBV27,NA,TRBJ1-5
TGTGCCAGCAGTTACCCCCGCGTACTCTCCTACAATGAGCAGTTCTTC,CASSYPRVLSYNEQFF,NA,TRBV6-2/TRBV6-3,NA,TRBJ2-1
TGTGCCAGCAGCCAAGAGGGCCCATGGACTTCGAACACCGGGGAGCTGTTTTTT,CASSQEGPWTSNTGELFF,NA,TRBV4-2,NA,TRBJ2-2
TGTGCCAGCAGCTCCAAGCGGGGGGGCGTTGTCACAGATACGCAGTATTTT,CASSSKRGGVVTDTQYF,TRBD2,TRBV7-2,once,TRBJ2-3
TGTGCCAGCAGCTTAGGAGGAGGGGAGGCTGGCTACACCTTC,CASSLGGGEAGYTF,NA,TRBV11-2,NA,TRBJ1-2
TGCAGCGCTACCCGAGGGGTAAGCAGGGAAGCTTTCTTT,CSATRGVSREAFF,NA,TRBV29-1,NA,TRBJ1-1
TGTGCCAGCAGCAAACAAACCGGGACAGTAAGCAATGAGCAGTTCTTC,CASSKQTGTVSNEQFF,TRBD1,TRBV27,NA,TRBJ2-1